The 16 T cell receptor beta chains reported below all come from one sample, sequenced in a study of OX40 agonist ivuxolimab in advanced cancers. TCRdb's copy holds only in-frame clones and misses some; the assay was immunoSEQ multiplex PCR. This table holds around 34,000 clones, roughly nine tenths found once. The sample here was CD4+ or CD8+ T cells sorted from blood, taken in a trial of the OX40 agonist ivuxolimab. Receptors originate from an adult with an advanced solid tumor such as melanoma, head and neck, liver or kidney cancer.

The rearrangement links TRBV2 to TRBJ1-2; D remains ambiguous. V was pared by 5 bases and J by 4 bases, with 11 bases between. CDR1 is SNHLY, CDR2 FYNNEI, per germline. This CDR3 is built from 13 residues. CDR3 protein: CASSYGSFYGYTF. The CDR3 DNA is TGTGCCAGCAGTTACGGGTCGTTCTATGGCTACACCTTC.

This clone was recorded a few times. V and J are TRBV27 and TRBJ2-7; 7 nucleotides agree with TRBD1. This CDR3 spans 12 amino acids. J was trimmed by 2 bases and V by 9 bases; bases with no gene match: 4. From germline, CDR1 is MNHEY and CDR2 SMNVEV (reference sequence). DNA for the CDR3: TGTGCCAGTTTTGGGACAGCCTACGAGCAGTACTTC. As protein: CASFGTAYEQYF.

The chain employs TRBV15 and TRBJ2-7, with 9 bases fitting TRBD1. V lost 2 bases and J lost 2; bases outside the gene matches: 7. CDR1 LNHNV and CDR2 YYDKDF come from the germline V gene (reference sequence). The CDR3 spans 16 residues. DNA of the CDR3: TGTGCCACCAGCAGACCTCCGGGACAGGGCACCTACGAGCAGTACTTC. This sequence encodes CATSRPPGQGTYEQYF.

The chain uses TRBV7-9 and TRBJ2-7; the match to TRBD1 covers 8 bases. V dropped 5 bases and J dropped 3; count of bases not matched to a gene: 12. CDR1 SEHNR and CDR2 FQNEAQ come from the germline V gene (reference sequence). This CDR3 has 16 amino acids. CDR3 residues: CASSPPRDRTDYEQYF. The CDR3 DNA sequence: TGTGCCAGCAGCCCCCCGCGGGACAGGACCGACTACGAGCAGTACTTC.

The V gene is TRBV10-2, the J gene TRBJ2-3; TRBD1 aligns across 7 bases. CDR3 length: 15 amino acids. V was pared by 6 bases and J by 5 bases, with 11 bases of the junction left unmatched. Germline loops: CDR1 WSHSY, CDR2 SAAADI. The CDR3 DNA sequence: TGCGCCAGCAGGCAAAGGGACAGAAATGGAGATACGCAGTATTTT. It yields the protein CASRQRDRNGDTQYF.

The chain employs TRBV18 and TRBJ2-1; TRBD2 agrees at 7 bases. Looked up from germline, CDR1 is KGHSH and CDR2 is LQKENI. Trimming cost V 0 bases and J 13 bases; bases outside gene matches: 3. CDR3 length: 12 amino acids. CDR3 sequence reads: CASSPPGEGQFF. Here the CDR3 DNA reads TGTGCCAGCTCACCACCGGGGGAGGGCCAGTTCTTC.

V is TRBV5-1 and J is TRBJ2-3, with D perhaps TRBD2 (7 bases). This CDR3 has 15 residues. In germline, CDR1 is SGHRS, CDR2 YFSETQ. The germline V and J ends were trimmed by 5 bases and 0 bases, with 13 bases remaining between them. The CDR3 sequence is CASSSRGASTDTQYF. Written as DNA, the CDR3 is TGCGCCAGCAGTTCTCGGGGGGCGAGCACAGATACGCAGTATTTT.

The chain joins TRBV7-9 to TRBJ2-2; D gene uncertain. Germline CDR1 is SEHNR and CDR2 is FQNEAQ (reference sequence). This CDR3 contains 12 residues. V dropped 4 bases and J dropped 6 bases, with 6 bases sitting between them. CDR3 protein: CASSSSSGELFF. Here the CDR3 DNA reads TGTGCCAGCAGCTCGAGTTCCGGGGAGCTGTTTTTT.

The chain is built from TRBV12-2 and TRBJ1-1. TRBV12-2 is labeled a pseudogene. The CDR3 contains 20 residues. The CDR3 sequence: CASRLAREDRSPRVETEAFF. The DNA for the CDR3 is TGTGCAAGTCGCTTAGCGCGGGAAGACAGGAGCCCCCGCGTCGAGACTGAAGCTTTCTTT.

The rearrangement joins TRBV5-6 to TRBJ2-2; no clear D gene. Germline V gene data show CDR1 as SGHDT and CDR2 as YYEEEE. This CDR3 is 15 amino acids long. The germline V and J ends were trimmed by 0 bases and 1 base, with 7 bases remaining between them. The chain's CDR3 is CASSLAVGNTGELFF. The CDR3 bases are TGTGCCAGCAGCTTGGCGGTAGGGAACACCGGGGAGCTGTTTTTT.

The chain recombines TRBV9 with TRBJ2-7, with D perhaps matching TRBD1 or TRBD2 (5 bases each). Germline loops: CDR1 SGDLS, CDR2 YYNGEE. The ends were cut back, 1 base at V and 5 bases at J, with 10 bases in the middle. There are 13 residues in the CDR3. This chain's CDR3 is CASSVYGGNEQYF. Written as DNA, the CDR3 is TGTGCCAGCAGCGTATATGGGGGAAACGAGCAGTACTTC.

This chain links TRBV27 with TRBJ2-7; no reliable D call. Germline CDR1 and CDR2: MNHEY and SMNVEV (reference sequence). CDR3 length: 14 amino acids. The V end was cut by 5 bases, the J end by 0 bases, with 11 bases between. For the CDR3, the DNA is TGTGCCAGCAGTCGACAAGACAACTCCTACGAGCAGTACTTC. It specifies CASSRQDNSYEQYF.

J is TRBJ2-2 and V is TRBV21-1; the table's D call, TRBD2, has no DNA check behind it. TRBV21-1 is classified as a pseudogene. This CDR3 region has 12 residues. CDR3 sequence: CARRENTGELFF. CDR3 coding DNA: TGTGCCAGGAGAGAAAACACCGGGGAGCTGTTTTTT.

The chain links TRBV14 to TRBJ2-7, with TRBD1 identical over 7 bases. CDR1 and CDR2 (germline): SGHDN, FVKESK. With V trimmed by 0 bases and J by 2 bases, 4 bases remained unmatched. This CDR3 contains 15 residues. DNA for the CDR3: TGTGCCAGCAGCCAAGAAAGCACAGGGGCCTACGAGCAGTACTTC. Its translation: CASSQESTGAYEQYF. The whole variable domain, remainder taken from reference TRBV14 and TRBJ2-7, is EAGVTQFPSHSVIEKGQTVTLRCDPISGHDNLYWYRRVMGKEIKFLLHFVKESKQDESGMPNNRFLAERTGGTYSTLKVQPAELEDSGVYFCASSQESTGAYEQYFGPGTRLTVT.

V gene TRBV2 combines with J gene TRBJ1-4; the D gene is possibly TRBD1 (6 bases). The germline gives CDR1 SNHLY, CDR2 FYNNEI. The CDR3 is made up of 14 amino acids. The V end lost 8 bases, the J end lost 7 bases, and 17 bases lay between the germline ends. The CDR3 spells CASLQGPLIEKLFF. The CDR3 coding sequence is TGTGCCAGCTTACAGGGCCCTCTTATTGAAAAACTGTTTTTT.

This chain uses TRBV5-1 with TRBJ2-1; TRBD2 matches 8 bases. After removal of 0 bases from V and 5 bases from J, the junction contained 4 bases not matched to a gene. The CDR3 length is 15 residues. CDR1 SGHRS and CDR2 YFSETQ come from the germline V gene. The CDR3 spells CASSLAGGANNEQFF. The CDR3 DNA is TGCGCCAGCAGCTTGGCCGGGGGGGCCAACAATGAGCAGTTCTTC.